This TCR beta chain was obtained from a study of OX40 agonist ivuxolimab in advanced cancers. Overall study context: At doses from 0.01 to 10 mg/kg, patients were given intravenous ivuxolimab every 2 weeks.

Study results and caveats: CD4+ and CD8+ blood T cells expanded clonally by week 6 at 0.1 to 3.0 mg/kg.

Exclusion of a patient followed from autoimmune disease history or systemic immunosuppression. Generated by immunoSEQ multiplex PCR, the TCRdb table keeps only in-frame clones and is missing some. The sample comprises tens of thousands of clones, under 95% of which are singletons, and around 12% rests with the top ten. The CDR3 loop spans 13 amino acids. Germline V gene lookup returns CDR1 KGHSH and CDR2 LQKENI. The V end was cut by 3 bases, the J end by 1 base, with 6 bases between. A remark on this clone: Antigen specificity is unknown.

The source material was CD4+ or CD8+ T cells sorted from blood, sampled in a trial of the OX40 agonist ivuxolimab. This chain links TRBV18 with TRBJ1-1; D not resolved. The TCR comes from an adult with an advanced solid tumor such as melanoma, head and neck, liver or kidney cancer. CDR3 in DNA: TGTGCCAGCTCACCGGACGGGAACACTGAAGCTTTCTTT. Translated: CASSPDGNTEAFF.